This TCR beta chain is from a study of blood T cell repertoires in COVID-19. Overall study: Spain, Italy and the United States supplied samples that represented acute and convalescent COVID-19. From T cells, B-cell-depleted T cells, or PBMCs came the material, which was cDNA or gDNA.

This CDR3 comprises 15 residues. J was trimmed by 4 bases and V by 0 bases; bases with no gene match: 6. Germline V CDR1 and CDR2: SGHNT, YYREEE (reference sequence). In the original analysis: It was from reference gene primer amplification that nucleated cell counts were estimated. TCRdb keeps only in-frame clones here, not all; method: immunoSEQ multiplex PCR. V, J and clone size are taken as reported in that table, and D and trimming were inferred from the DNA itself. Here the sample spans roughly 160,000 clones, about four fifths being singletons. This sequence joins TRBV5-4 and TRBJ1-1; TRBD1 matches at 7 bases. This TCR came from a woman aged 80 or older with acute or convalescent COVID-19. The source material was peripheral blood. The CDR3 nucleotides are TGTGCCAGCAGCTTGGGGGGCAGGGGGAGCACTGAAGCTTTCTTT. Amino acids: CASSLGGRGSTEAFF.